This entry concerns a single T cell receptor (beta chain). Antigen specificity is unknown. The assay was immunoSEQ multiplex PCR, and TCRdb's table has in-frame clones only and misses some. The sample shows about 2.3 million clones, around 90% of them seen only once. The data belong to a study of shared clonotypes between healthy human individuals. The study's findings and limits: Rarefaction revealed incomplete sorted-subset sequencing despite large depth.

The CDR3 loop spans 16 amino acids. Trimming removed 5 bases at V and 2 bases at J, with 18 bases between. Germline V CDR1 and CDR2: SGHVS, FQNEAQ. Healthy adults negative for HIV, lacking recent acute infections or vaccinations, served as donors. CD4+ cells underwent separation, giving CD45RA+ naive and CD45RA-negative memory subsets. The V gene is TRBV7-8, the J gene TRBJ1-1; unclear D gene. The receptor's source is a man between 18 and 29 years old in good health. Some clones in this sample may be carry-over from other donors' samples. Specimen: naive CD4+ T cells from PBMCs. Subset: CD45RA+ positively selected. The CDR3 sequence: CASSPYGLLLNTEAFF. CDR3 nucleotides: TGTGCCAGCAGCCCCTACGGACTGCTCCTCAACACTGAAGCTTTCTTT.